The entry that follows covers one T cell receptor beta chain sequence. Its antigen is unidentified. The CDR3 consists of 13 residues. These data come from a study of T cell responses to AZD1222 COVID-19 vaccine. General observations from the study: Researchers report vaccine-associated CD4 TCRs spanning spike, with dominance at 160-218 and 743-854. Reports indicate that nearly half of spike-specific TCRs are directed at unmutated variant regions.

Only in-frame clones appear in the TCRdb table, and some are missing; sequencing was by immunoSEQ multiplex PCR. Of 150,000 to 200,000 clones in the sample, around 90% are singletons; the top ten hold roughly 6%. The origin of this receptor is an adult in good health. The V and J genes are TRBV21-1 and TRBJ2-7; the table's D call TRBD1 went unverified against the DNA. TRBV21-1 has pseudogene status. Material: peripheral blood, obtained on day 0 of AZD1222 vaccination. CDR3 DNA: TGTGCCAGCAGCAAAGACAGCTCCTACGAGCAGTACTTC. This gives the protein CASSKDSSYEQYF.